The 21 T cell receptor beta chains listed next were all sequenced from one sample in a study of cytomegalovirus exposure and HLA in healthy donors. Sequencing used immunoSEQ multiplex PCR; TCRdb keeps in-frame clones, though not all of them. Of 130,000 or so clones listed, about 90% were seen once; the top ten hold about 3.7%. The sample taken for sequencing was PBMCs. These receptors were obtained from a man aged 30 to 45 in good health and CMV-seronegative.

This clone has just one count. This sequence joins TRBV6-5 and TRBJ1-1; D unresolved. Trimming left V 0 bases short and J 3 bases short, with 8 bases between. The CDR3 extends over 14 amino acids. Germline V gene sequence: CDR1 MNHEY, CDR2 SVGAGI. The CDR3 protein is CASSYSYGDTEAFF. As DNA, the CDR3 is TGTGCCAGCAGTTACTCTTACGGGGACACTGAAGCTTTCTTT.

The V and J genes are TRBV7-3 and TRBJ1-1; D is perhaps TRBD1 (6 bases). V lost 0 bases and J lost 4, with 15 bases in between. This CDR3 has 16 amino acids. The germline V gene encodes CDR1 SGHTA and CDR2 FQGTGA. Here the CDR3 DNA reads TGTGCCAGCAGCTTAACAGGGGGAATCTCGGGCACTGAAGCTTTCTTT. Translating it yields CASSLTGGISGTEAFF.

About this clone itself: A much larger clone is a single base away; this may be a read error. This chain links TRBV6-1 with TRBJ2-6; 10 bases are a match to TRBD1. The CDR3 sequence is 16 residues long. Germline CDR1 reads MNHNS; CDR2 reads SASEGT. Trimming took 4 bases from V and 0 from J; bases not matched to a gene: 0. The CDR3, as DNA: TGTGCCAGCAGTGGGACAGGGGGCTCTGGGGCCAACGTCCTGACTTTC. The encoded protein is CASSGTGGSGANVLTF.

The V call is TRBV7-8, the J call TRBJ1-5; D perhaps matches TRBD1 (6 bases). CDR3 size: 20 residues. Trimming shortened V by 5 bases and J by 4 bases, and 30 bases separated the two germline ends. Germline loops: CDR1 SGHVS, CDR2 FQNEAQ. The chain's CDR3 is CASSPSHGARTATGNQPQHF. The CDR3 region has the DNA TGTGCCAGCAGCCCATCTCACGGGGCGAGGACAGCGACGGGTAATCAGCCCCAGCATTTT.

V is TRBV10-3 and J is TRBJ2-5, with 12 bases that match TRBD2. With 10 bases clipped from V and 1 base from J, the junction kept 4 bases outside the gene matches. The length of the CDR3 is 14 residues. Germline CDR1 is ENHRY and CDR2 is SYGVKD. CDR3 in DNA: TGTGCCACCGGGACTAGCGGGCCCCAAGAGACCCAGTACTTC. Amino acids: CATGTSGPQETQYF.

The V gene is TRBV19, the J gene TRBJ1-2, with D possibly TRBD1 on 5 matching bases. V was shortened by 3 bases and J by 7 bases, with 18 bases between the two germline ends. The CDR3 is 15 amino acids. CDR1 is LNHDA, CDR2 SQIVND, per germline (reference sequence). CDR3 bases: TGTGCCAGTAGTATCTCGGTTTCACCGGGGGTTGGCTACACCTTC. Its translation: CASSISVSPGVGYTF.

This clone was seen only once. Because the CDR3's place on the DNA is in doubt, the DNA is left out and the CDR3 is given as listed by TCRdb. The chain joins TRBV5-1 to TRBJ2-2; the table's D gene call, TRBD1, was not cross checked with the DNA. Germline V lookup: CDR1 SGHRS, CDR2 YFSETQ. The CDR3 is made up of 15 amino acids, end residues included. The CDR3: CASSFGQGQSGSCFF.

CDR3 region: CASSVGGTGELFF. The CDR3 DNA sequence: TGTGCCAGCAGCGTTGGAGGCACCGGGGAGCTGTTTTTT. The chain combines TRBV7-9 with TRBJ2-2; possibly TRBD2 for D (5 bases). Germline CDR1 is SEHNR and CDR2 is FQNEAQ (reference sequence). CDR3 size: 13 residues. V was cut by 5 bases and J by 4 bases, with 8 bases left in between.

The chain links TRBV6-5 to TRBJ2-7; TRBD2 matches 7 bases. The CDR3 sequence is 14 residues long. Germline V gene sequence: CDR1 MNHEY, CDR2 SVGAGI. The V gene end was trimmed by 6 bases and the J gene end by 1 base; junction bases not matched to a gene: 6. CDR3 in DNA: TGTGCCAGCAGGGCCGGGGGGACTTCCTACGAGCAGTACTTC. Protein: CASRAGGTSYEQYF.

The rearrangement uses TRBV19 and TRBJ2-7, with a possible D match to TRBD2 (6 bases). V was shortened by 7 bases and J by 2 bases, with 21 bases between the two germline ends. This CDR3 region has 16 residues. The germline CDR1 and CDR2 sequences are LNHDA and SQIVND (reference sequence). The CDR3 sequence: CASTLYGGAGPYEQYF. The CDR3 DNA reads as TGTGCCAGTACCCTATATGGAGGGGCAGGTCCCTACGAGCAGTACTTC.

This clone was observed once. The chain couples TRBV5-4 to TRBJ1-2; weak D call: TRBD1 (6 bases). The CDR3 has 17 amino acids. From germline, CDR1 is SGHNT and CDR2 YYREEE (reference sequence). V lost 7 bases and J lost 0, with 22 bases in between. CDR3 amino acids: CASGQGFAYFPNYGYTF. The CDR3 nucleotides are TGTGCCAGCGGGCAGGGGTTCGCTTACTTCCCTAACTATGGCTACACCTTC.

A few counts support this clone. In DNA form, the CDR3 reads TGTGCCAGCAGAACGAGGCTAAACACCGGGGAGCTGTTTTTT. It translates to CASRTRLNTGELFF. The chain couples TRBV6-4 to TRBJ2-2; D uncertain. The V gene's germline CDR1 is MRHNA and CDR2 SNTAGT. The germline V and J ends were trimmed by 6 bases and 2 bases, with 10 bases remaining between them. The CDR3 has 14 residues.

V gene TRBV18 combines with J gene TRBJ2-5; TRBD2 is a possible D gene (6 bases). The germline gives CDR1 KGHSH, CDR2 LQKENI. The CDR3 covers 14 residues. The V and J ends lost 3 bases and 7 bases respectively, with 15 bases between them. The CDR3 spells CASSPAQQEGTQYF. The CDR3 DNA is TGTGCCAGCTCACCGGCGCAACAGGAGGGGACCCAGTACTTC. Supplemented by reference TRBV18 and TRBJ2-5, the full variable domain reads NAGVMQNPRHLVRRRGQEARLRCSPMKGHSHVYWYRQLPEEGLKFMVYLQKENIIDESGMPKERFSAEFPKEGPSILRIQQVVRGDSAAYFCASSPAQQEGTQYFGPGTRLLVL.

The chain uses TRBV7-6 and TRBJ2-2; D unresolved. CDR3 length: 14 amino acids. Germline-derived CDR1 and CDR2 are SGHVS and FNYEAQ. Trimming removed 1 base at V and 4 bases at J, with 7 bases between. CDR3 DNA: TGTGCCAGCAGCTTAGAACAGCTCACCGGGGAGCTGTTTTTT. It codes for CASSLEQLTGELFF.

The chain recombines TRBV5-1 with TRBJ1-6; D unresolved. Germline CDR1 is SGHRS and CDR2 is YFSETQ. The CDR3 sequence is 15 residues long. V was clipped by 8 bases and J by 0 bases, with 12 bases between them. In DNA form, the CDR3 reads TGCGCCAGTCGGGAGGCGAGCTCCTATAATTCACCCCTCCACTTT. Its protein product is CASREASSYNSPLHF.

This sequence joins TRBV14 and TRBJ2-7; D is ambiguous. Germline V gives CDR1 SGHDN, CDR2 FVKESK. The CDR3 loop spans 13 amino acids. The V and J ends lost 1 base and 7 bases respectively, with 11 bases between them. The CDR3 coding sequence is TGTGCCAGCAGCCAAGCGGGTCCTAGGGAGCAGTACTTC. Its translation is CASSQAGPREQYF. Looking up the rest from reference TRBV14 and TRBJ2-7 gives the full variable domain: EAGVTQFPSHSVIEKGQTVTLRCDPISGHDNLYWYRRVMGKEIKFLLHFVKESKQDESGMPNNRFLAERTGGTYSTLKVQPAELEDSGVYFCASSQAGPREQYFGPGTRLTVT.

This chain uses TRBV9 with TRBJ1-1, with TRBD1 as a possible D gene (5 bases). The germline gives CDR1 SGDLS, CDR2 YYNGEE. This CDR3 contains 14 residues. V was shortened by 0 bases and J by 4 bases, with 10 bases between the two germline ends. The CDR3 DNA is TGTGCCAGCAGCGTAGGGGGAGGGACCACTGAAGCTTTCTTT. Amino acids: CASSVGGGTTEAFF.

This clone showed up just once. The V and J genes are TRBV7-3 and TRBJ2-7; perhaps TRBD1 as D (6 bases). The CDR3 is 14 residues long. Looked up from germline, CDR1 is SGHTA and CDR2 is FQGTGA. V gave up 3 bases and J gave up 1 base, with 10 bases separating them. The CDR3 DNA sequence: TGTGCCAGCAGCTTGACAGGAACTTCCTACGAGCAGTACTTC. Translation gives CASSLTGTSYEQYF.

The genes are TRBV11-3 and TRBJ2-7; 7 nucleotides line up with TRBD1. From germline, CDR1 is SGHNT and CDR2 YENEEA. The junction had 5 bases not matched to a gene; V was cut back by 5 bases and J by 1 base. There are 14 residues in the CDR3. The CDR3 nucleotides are TGTGCCAGCAGCACAGGGGCCCCGTCCTACGAGCAGTACTTC. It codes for CASSTGAPSYEQYF.

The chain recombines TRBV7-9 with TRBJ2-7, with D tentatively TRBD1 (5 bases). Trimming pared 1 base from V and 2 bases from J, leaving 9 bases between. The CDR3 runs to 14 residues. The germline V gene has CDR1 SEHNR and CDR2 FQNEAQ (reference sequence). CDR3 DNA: TGTGCCAGCAGCTTAGGGACACTAACCTACGAGCAGTACTTC. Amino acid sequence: CASSLGTLTYEQYF.

The CDR3 region is CSVGQGFYEQYF. CDR3 nucleotides: TGCAGCGTTGGACAGGGATTCTACGAGCAGTACTTC. The chain is built from TRBV29-1 and TRBJ2-7; 7 positions match TRBD1. The germline gives CDR1 SQVTM, CDR2 ANQGSEA. CDR3 length: 12 amino acids. The trim removed 4 bases at V and 3 bases at J, leaving 3 bases unmatched.